Following are 26 T cell receptor beta chains from one sample sequenced in a study of Graves' ophthalmopathy and Graves' hyperthyroidism. Amplified material comprised TCR beta CDR3 regions derived from RNA transcripts. HTBI primers served in a first-round RT-PCR, which a second-round multiplex PCR followed. TCRdb itself ran the multiplex PCR reads through MiXCR, one entry per CDR3 protein. In the table there are around 520,000 distinct CDR3 sequences, 39% of which are singletons. Input material: peripheral blood or thyroid tissue (not recorded which). These TCRs come from an adult man with Graves' hyperthyroidism.

This sequence joins TRBV7-3 and TRBJ2-1, with D perhaps TRBD1 (6 bases). The V and J ends lost 2 bases and 6 bases respectively, with 8 bases between them. CDR1 SGHTA and CDR2 FQGTGA come from the germline V gene. The CDR3 loop spans 13 amino acids. CDR3 sequence reads: CASSLGQSNEQFF. CDR3 coding DNA: TGTGCCAGCAGCTTAGGACAGAGCAATGAGCAGTTCTTC. Full variable domain (missing parts from reference TRBV7-3 and TRBJ2-1): GAGVSQTPSNKVTEKGKYVELRCDPISGHTALYWYRQSLGQGPEFLIYFQGTGAADDSGLPNDRFFAVRPEGSVSTLKIQRTERGDSAVYLCASSLGQSNEQFFGPGTRLTVL.

This clonotype was observed once. The chain carries TRBV2 and TRBJ2-7; 15 positions match TRBD2. This CDR3 has 15 amino acids. V shed 6 bases, J shed 5 bases, and the junction held 5 bases outside the gene matches. In germline, CDR1 is SNHLY, CDR2 FYNNEI. DNA of the CDR3: TGTGCCAGCAGGACGGGACTAGCGGGAGGTAACGAGCAGTACTTC. Its protein product is CASRTGLAGGNEQYF.

This clonotype was counted at least ten times. The chain couples TRBV7-9 to TRBJ2-2, with TRBD2 matching over 8 bases. Germline-derived CDR1 and CDR2 are SEHNR and FQNEAQ (reference sequence). Trimming at V came to 10 bases and at J to 2 bases, leaving 15 bases not matched to a gene. CDR3 length equals 17 residues. CDR3 region: CANPLGREDKNTGELFF. The CDR3 DNA sequence: TGTGCCAACCCCCTCGGGCGGGAGGACAAAAACACCGGGGAGCTGTTTTTT.

This clonotype was found a few times. A read error may produce the germline difference seen at one junction end. This chain links TRBV10-3 with TRBJ1-1; D possibly corresponds to TRBD1 (6 bases). This CDR3 contains 14 residues. The V gene's germline CDR1 is ENHRY and CDR2 SYGVKD. The CDR3 DNA follows: TGTGCCAGCAGTGAGACAGGTAGTAACACTGAAGCTTTCTTT. Translating gives CASSETGSNTEAFF.

This clonotype was counted between two and nine times. The V gene is TRBV7-2, the J gene TRBJ2-7; D might be TRBD2 (5 bases). V lost 6 bases to trimming and J lost 2 bases, with 11 bases between them. This CDR3 contains 13 residues. CDR1 is SGHTA, CDR2 FQGNSA, per germline. CDR3 coding DNA: TGTGCCAGCAGTCGGGAAGCGACCTACGAGCAGTACTTC. This translates into CASSREATYEQYF.

This clonotype has a handful of counts. The rearrangement links TRBV13 to TRBJ1-5, with D perhaps matching TRBD1 (6 bases). The ends were cut back, 4 bases at V and 2 bases at J, with 18 bases in the middle. CDR3 length equals 17 residues. Germline-derived CDR1 and CDR2 are PRHDT and FYEKMQ (reference sequence). CDR3 sequence (DNA): TGTGCCAGCAGCTCCGGGGGGCGGGGTGGGGGCAATCAGCCCCAGCATTTT. This translates into CASSSGGRGGGNQPQHF.

In this sample, this clonotype turned up many times. This chain uses TRBV19 with TRBJ1-4; no definite D call. Germline assignment: CDR1 LNHDA and CDR2 SQIVND (reference sequence). V dropped 5 bases and J dropped 0 bases, with 7 bases sitting between them. The CDR3 has 14 amino acids. The CDR3 nucleotides are TGTGCCAGTAGTCATGAGACAACTAATGAAAAACTGTTTTTT. Translation: CASSHETTNEKLFF.

This clonotype was seen only once. J is TRBJ1-2 and V is TRBV29-1; TRBD1 is a possible D gene (6 bases). The CDR3 spans 14 residues. V was shortened by 8 bases and J by 4 bases, with 20 bases between the two germline ends. From germline, CDR1 is SQVTM and CDR2 ANQGSEA. In DNA form, the CDR3 reads TGCAGCCTAGTTACCCCGACAGGTACCTATGGCTACACCTTC. The encoded protein is CSLVTPTGTYGYTF.

The count of this clonotype is one. In this CDR3 the conserved last residue, phenylalanine or tryptophan, is missing, so a read error is likely. Because the CDR3's place on the DNA is in doubt, the DNA is left out and the CDR3 is given as listed by TCRdb. The chain uses TRBV10-3 and TRBJ1-6; the table's D call, TRBD1, was not checked against the DNA. Germline values: CDR1 ENHRY, CDR2 SYGVKD. 8 amino acids form the CDR3, both terminal residues included. CDR3 region: CAISGDRG.

This chain uses TRBV6-1 with TRBJ1-2, with 9 bases aligning to TRBD1. This CDR3 contains 15 residues. Trimming at V came to 4 bases and at J to 8 bases, leaving 11 bases not matched to a gene. CDR1 is MNHNS and CDR2 is SASEGT in the germline V gene. The CDR3 loop is CASSAIPGTGYGYTF. The CDR3 DNA sequence: TGTGCCAGCAGTGCCATACCCGGGACAGGGTACGGCTACACCTTC.

This clonotype was seen many times. CDR3 nucleotides: TGTGCCAGCAGTCCCGGGACATGGGCTTTCTTT. Translating gives CASSPGTWAFF. This sequence joins TRBV12-3 or TRBV12-4 and TRBJ1-1, with a weak D call TRBD1 (6 bases). V dropped 5 bases and J dropped 11 bases, with 12 bases sitting between them. The CDR3 loop spans 11 amino acids.

This clonotype has at least ten counts. The chain joins TRBV5-1 to TRBJ2-5; the D gene is possibly TRBD2 (6 bases). The CDR3 totals 16 residues. Germline V gene sequence: CDR1 SGHRS, CDR2 YFSETQ. V was clipped by 0 bases and J by 0 bases, with 12 bases between them. In nucleotides, the CDR3 is TGCGCCAGCAGCTTGGGTTCCTGGGGGGACCAAGAGACCCAGTACTTC. Residues: CASSLGSWGDQETQYF.

With respect to this clonotype: Because the CDR3's place on the DNA is in doubt, the DNA is left out and the CDR3 is given as listed by TCRdb. The chain uses TRBV7-2 and TRBJ2-6; TRBD1, as called in the table, went unchecked against the DNA. CDR1 is SGHTA, CDR2 FQGNSA, per germline. The CDR3 length equals 22 residues, ends included. CDR3 residues: CASSHIQEDEQFFGPGTRLLTF.

This clonotype was recorded at least ten times. The chain has TRBV12-3 or TRBV12-4 and TRBJ2-5; D possibly corresponds to TRBD2 (7 bases). The CDR3 loop spans 15 amino acids. The V end lost 3 bases, the J end lost 1 base, and 12 bases lay between the germline ends. The CDR3 sequence: CASSFGLGGQETQYF. For the CDR3, the DNA is TGTGCCAGCAGTTTCGGACTAGGGGGCCAAGAGACCCAGTACTTC.

Regarding this clonotype: A read error is possible here, since a much larger clone lies one base away. The J gene is TRBJ2-5, the V gene TRBV6-6; D is possibly TRBD2 (7 bases). Germline CDR1 is MNHNY and CDR2 is SVGAGI (reference sequence). CDR3 length: 14 amino acids. The CDR3 sequence is CASSLGGPGETQCF. The CDR3 DNA reads TGTGCCAGCAGTTTGGGGGGGCCGGGTGAGACCCAGTGCTTC.

There are a few counts of this clonotype. J is TRBJ2-7 and V is TRBV5-1, with 8 bases aligning to TRBD1. The CDR3 covers 14 residues. Losses at the gene ends were 3 bases for V and 2 bases for J; bases not matched to a gene: 4. The germline V gene encodes CDR1 SGHRS and CDR2 YFSETQ. The CDR3 nucleotides read TGCGCCAGCAGCTGGGGACAGGACACCTACGAGCAGTACTTC. Its protein is CASSWGQDTYEQYF.

The chain carries TRBV27 and TRBJ2-2; perhaps TRBD1 as D (6 bases). The CDR3 is made up of 17 amino acids. Germline loops: CDR1 MNHEY, CDR2 SMNVEV (reference sequence). V dropped 1 base and J dropped 6 bases, with 18 bases sitting between them. CDR3 amino acids: CASSLFQGPGLAGELFF. CDR3 DNA: TGTGCCAGCAGTTTATTTCAGGGGCCGGGTCTGGCCGGGGAGCTGTTTTTT.

This clonotype showed up many times. The chain joins TRBV9 to TRBJ2-7, with D possibly matching TRBD1 (6 bases). V was cut by 3 bases and J by 0 bases, with 7 bases left in between. CDR3 length equals 13 residues. The germline gives CDR1 SGDLS, CDR2 YYNGEE. CDR3: CASSADSSYEQYF. In nucleotides, the CDR3 is TGTGCCAGCAGCGCGGACAGCTCCTACGAGCAGTACTTC.

The chain carries TRBV6-1 and TRBJ1-1; possible D gene TRBD1, 5 bases. The CDR3 consists of 15 residues. Germline V lookup: CDR1 MNHNS, CDR2 SASEGT. The germline V and J ends were trimmed by 6 bases and 1 base, with 15 bases remaining between them. CDR3: CASSLDDSWNTEAFF. The DNA for the CDR3 is TGTGCCAGCAGCCTAGACGACAGTTGGAACACTGAAGCTTTCTTT.

Note on this clonotype: Possible read error: a much larger clone is one base away. This CDR3 is missing its conserved last phenylalanine or tryptophan, likely due to a read error. This chain joins TRBV5-4 and TRBJ1-3; 10 bases match TRBD1. The CDR3 contains 14 residues. The trim removed 5 bases at V and 8 bases at J, leaving 7 bases unmatched. CDR1 is SGHNT, CDR2 YYREEE, per germline (reference sequence). The CDR3 bases are TGTGCCAGCAGACCCGGGACAGGGGTAGACACCATATATCTT. Translated, it gives CASRPGTGVDTIYL.

V and J are TRBV20-1 and TRBJ1-2; the D is unclear. V lost 5 bases and J lost 3, with 16 bases in between. Germline-derived CDR1 and CDR2 are DFQATT and SNEGSKA (reference sequence). There are 14 residues in the CDR3. CDR3 DNA: TGCAGTGCTTCCAGCCCTGGAGGGTACTATGGCTACACCTTC. Translation gives CSASSPGGYYGYTF.

The chain uses TRBV24-1 and TRBJ2-5; 8 bases agree with TRBD2. V lost 3 bases, J lost 5 bases, and 7 bases stayed unmatched. Germline V gene data show CDR1 as KGHDR and CDR2 as SFDVKD. CDR3 length equals 15 residues. The DNA for the CDR3 is TGTGCCACCAGTGATACCGGGAGGGGGTGGGAGACCCAGTACTTC. Translation gives CATSDTGRGWETQYF.

This clonotype was seen repeatedly, ten times or more. V usage is TRBV12-3 or TRBV12-4 and J usage is TRBJ1-2, with D possibly being TRBD1 (6 bases). Deletions cut 1 base from V and 3 bases from J, with 12 bases between. The CDR3 length is 15 residues. The CDR3 spells CASSLGTVPYYGYTF. The CDR3 nucleotides read TGTGCCAGCAGTTTAGGGACAGTACCTTACTATGGCTACACCTTC.

The rearrangement links TRBV5-1 to TRBJ1-5; D gene ambiguous. The ends were cut back, 1 base at V and 1 base at J, with 12 bases in the middle. The CDR3 contains 16 residues. Looked up from germline, CDR1 is SGHRS and CDR2 is YFSETQ. The CDR3 here is CASSLWLAGSNQPQHF. CDR3 in DNA: TGCGCCAGCAGCTTGTGGCTAGCGGGAAGCAATCAGCCCCAGCATTTT.

This clonotype appeared once. This CDR3 is missing its conserved last phenylalanine or tryptophan, likely due to a read error. The limits of the CDR3 on the DNA are not certain, so only TCRdb's listed CDR3 is given. The V call is TRBV5-8, the J call TRBJ2-7; the D call TRBD1 from the table was never checked on the DNA. Germline CDR1 reads SGHTS; CDR2 reads YDEGEE. Both ends counted, the CDR3 spans 8 residues. The chain's CDR3 is CASSSYRD.

This chain connects TRBV7-8 to TRBJ2-3, with 9 bases aligning to TRBD2. The CDR3 consists of 15 residues. J gave up 0 bases and V 5 bases, and 3 bases lay outside the gene matches. The germline gives CDR1 SGHVS, CDR2 FQNEAQ. This CDR3 is CASSPLAGSTDTQYF. CDR3 nucleotide sequence: TGTGCCAGCAGCCCCCTAGCGGGGAGCACAGATACGCAGTATTTT.